This TCR beta chain is from a study of response to subunit inactivated influenza vaccine. TCRdb re-analysed the RT-PCR reads in MiXCR, keeping a single row per CDR3 protein. The sample consists of roughly 620,000 distinct CDR3 sequences, around 11% of them appearing once. The same sample was also studied in work on T cells expressing NK-cell markers. That report adds: The TCR beta cDNA came from 5'RACE template switching with UMIs. In a handful of donors, dominant CD3+CD56+NKG2C+ clones formed about 1.0-7.5% of CD8+ cells.

The source was PBMCs from blood, collected on the day of vaccination. The TCR comes from a man aged 45-65 years who received an inactivated influenza vaccine.

DNA for the CDR3: TGTGCCAGCTGCTCCACCTCGATCGCCGCAGATACGCAGTATTTT. Amino acids: CASCSTSIAADTQYF. The rearrangement uses TRBV12-3 or TRBV12-4 and TRBJ2-3; D unresolved. The CDR3 sequence is 15 residues long. Trimming removed 8 bases from V and 4 bases from J, with 19 bases in between.